The subject of this entry is one TCR beta chain. This sample stems from a study of T cell responses to AZD1222 COVID-19 vaccine. The CDR3 contains 10 residues. V was trimmed by 4 bases and J by 4 bases, leaving 0 bases between them. The repertoire was sequenced with immunoSEQ multiplex PCR; TCRdb's copy has only in-frame clones and lacks some. The table lists roughly 86,000 clones, 85% to 90% of them singletons. The sequenced sample was peripheral blood, obtained on day 0 of AZD1222 vaccination. The V call is TRBV5-3, the J call TRBJ1-5; D not certain. TRBV5-3 qualifies as an ORF whose function is uncertain. This TCR was recovered from an adult in good health. CDR3 in DNA: TGTGCCAGAAGCAATCAGCCCCAGCATTTT. Protein product: CARSNQPQHF.